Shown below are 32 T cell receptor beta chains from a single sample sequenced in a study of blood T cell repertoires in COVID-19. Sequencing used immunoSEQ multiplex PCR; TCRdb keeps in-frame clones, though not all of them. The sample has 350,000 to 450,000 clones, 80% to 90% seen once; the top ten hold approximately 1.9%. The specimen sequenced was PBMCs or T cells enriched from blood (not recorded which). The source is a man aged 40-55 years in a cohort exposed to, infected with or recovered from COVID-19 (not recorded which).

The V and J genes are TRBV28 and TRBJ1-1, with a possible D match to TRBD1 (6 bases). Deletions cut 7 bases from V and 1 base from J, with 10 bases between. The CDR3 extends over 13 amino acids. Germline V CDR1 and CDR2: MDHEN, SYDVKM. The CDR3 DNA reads TGTGCCAGCAAATGGGGGCAGAACACTGAAGCTTTCTTT. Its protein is CASKWGQNTEAFF.

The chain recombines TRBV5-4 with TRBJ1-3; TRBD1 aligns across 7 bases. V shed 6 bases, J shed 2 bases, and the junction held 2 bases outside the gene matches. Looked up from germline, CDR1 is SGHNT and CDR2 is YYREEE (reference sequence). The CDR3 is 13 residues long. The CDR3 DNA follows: TGTGCCAGCACGACAGGGCCTGGAAACACCATATATTTT. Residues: CASTTGPGNTIYF.

In nucleotides, the CDR3 is TGTGCCAGCAGCTCTCCTTATGAGCAGTTCTTC. The encoded protein is CASSSPYEQFF. V is TRBV7-2 and J is TRBJ2-1; D gene ambiguous. The germline V gene has CDR1 SGHTA and CDR2 FQGNSA. V gave up 4 bases and J gave up 8 bases, with 6 bases separating them. This CDR3 comprises 11 residues.

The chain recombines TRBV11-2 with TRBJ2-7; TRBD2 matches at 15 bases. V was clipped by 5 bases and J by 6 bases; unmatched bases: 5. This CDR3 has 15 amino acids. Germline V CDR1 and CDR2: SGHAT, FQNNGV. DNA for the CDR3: TGTGCCAGCAGCACGGGACTAGCGGGAGGAGGCGAGCAGTACTTC. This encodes CASSTGLAGGGEQYF.

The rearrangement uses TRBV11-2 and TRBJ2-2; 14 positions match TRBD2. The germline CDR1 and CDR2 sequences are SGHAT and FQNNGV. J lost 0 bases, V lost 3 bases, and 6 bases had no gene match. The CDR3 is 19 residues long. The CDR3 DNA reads TGTGCCAGCAGCTTTGGGACTAGCGGGAGCCTCGCGAACACCGGGGAGCTGTTTTTT. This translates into CASSFGTSGSLANTGELFF.

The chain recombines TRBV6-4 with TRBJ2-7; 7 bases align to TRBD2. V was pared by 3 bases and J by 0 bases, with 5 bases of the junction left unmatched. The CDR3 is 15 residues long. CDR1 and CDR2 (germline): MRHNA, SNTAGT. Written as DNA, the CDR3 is TGTGCCAGCAGTGAGTCTAGCGGACCCTCCTACGAGCAGTACTTC. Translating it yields CASSESSGPSYEQYF.

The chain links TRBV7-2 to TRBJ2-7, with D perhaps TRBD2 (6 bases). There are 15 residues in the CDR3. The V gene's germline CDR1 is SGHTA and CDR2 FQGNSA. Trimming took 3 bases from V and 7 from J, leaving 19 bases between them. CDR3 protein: CASSLGIGSWGEQYF. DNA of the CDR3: TGTGCCAGCAGCTTGGGGATCGGGAGCTGGGGGGAGCAGTACTTC. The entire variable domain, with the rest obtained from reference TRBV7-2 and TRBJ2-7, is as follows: GAGVSQSPSNKVTEKGKDVELRCDPISGHTALYWYRQSLGQGLEFLIYFQGNSAPDKSGLPSDRFSAERTGGSVSTLTIQRTQQEDSAVYLCASSLGIGSWGEQYFGPGTRLTVT.

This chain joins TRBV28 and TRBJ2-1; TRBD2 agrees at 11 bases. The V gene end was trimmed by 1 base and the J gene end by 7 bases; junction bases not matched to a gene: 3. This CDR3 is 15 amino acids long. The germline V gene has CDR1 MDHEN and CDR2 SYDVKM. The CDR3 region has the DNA TGTGCCAGCAGTTTATCCTCTAGCGGGAGGAATGAGCAGTTCTTC. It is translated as CASSLSSSGRNEQFF. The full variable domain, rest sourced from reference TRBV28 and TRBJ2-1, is DVKVTQSSRYLVKRTGEKVFLECVQDMDHENMFWYRQDPGLGLRLIYFSYDVKMKEKGDIPEGYSVSREKKERFSLILESASTNQTSMYLCASSLSSSGRNEQFFGPGTRLTVL.

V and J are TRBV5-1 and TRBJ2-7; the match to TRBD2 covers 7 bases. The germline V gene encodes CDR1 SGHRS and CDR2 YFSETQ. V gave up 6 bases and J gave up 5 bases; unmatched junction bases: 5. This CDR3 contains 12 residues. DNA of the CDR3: TGCGCCAGCAACAGCGGGGTGCACGAGCAGTACTTC. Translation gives CASNSGVHEQYF.

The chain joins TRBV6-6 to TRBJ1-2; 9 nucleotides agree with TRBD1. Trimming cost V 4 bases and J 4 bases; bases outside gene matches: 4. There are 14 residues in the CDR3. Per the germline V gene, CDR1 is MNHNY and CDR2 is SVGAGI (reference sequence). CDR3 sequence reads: CASSFGQGTYGYTF. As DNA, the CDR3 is TGTGCCAGCAGTTTTGGACAGGGGACCTATGGCTACACCTTC.

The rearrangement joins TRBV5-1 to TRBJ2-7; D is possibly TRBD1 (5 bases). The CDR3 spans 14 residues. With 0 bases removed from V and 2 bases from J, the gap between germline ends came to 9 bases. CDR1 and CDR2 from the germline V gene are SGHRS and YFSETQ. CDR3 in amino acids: CASSLADIPYEQYF. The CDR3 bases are TGCGCCAGCAGCTTGGCGGACATACCCTACGAGCAGTACTTC.

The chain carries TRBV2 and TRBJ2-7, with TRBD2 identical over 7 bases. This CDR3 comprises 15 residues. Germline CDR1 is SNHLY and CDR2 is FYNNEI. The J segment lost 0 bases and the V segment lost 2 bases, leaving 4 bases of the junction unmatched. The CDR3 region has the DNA TGTGCCAGCAGTGAAAATCGCGGGAGCTCCTACGAGCAGTACTTC. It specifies CASSENRGSSYEQYF.

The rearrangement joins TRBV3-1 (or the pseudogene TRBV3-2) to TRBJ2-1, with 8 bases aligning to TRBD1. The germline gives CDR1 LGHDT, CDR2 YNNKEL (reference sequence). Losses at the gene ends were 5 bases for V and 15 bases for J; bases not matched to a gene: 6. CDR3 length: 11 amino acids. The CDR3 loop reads CASSSGQGAFF. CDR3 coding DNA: TGTGCCAGCAGCTCCGGGCAGGGGGCGTTCTTC.

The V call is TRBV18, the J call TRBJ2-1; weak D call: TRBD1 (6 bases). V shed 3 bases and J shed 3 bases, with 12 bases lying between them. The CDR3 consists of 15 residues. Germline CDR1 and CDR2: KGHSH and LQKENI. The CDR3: CASSPGRGLYNEQFF. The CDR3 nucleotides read TGTGCCAGCTCACCGGGCAGGGGCCTCTACAATGAGCAGTTCTTC. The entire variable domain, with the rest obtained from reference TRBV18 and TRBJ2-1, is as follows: NAGVMQNPRHLVRRRGQEARLRCSPMKGHSHVYWYRQLPEEGLKFMVYLQKENIIDESGMPKERFSAEFPKEGPSILRIQQVVRGDSAAYFCASSPGRGLYNEQFFGPGTRLTVL.

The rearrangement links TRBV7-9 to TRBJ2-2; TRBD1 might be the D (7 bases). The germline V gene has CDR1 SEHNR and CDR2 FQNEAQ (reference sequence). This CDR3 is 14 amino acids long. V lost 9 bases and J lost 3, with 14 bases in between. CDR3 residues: CARTSRGDTGELFF. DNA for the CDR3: TGTGCCAGGACAAGCAGGGGGGACACCGGGGAGCTGTTTTTT.

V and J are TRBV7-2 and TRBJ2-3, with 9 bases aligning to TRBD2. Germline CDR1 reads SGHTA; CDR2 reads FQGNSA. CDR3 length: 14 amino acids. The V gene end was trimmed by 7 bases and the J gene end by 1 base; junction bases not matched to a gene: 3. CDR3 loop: CASTRTSGTDTQYF. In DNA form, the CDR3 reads TGTGCCAGCACCCGGACTAGCGGCACAGATACGCAGTATTTT. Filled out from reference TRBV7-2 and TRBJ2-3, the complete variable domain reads GAGVSQSPSNKVTEKGKDVELRCDPISGHTALYWYRQSLGQGLEFLIYFQGNSAPDKSGLPSDRFSAERTGGSVSTLTIQRTQQEDSAVYLCASTRTSGTDTQYFGPGTRLTVL.

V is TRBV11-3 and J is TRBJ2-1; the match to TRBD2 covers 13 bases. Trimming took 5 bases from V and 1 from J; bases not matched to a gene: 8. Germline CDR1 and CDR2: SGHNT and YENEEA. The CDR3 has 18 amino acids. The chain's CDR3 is CASSRTSGRAFSYNEQFF. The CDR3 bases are TGTGCCAGCAGCCGTACTAGCGGGAGGGCCTTTTCCTACAATGAGCAGTTCTTC. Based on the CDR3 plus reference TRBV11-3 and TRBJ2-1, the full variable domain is EAGVVQSPRYKIIEKKQPVAFWCNPISGHNTLYWYLQNLGQGPELLIRYENEEAVDDSQLPKDRFSAERLKGVDSTLKIQPAELGDSAVYLCASSRTSGRAFSYNEQFFGPGTRLTVL.

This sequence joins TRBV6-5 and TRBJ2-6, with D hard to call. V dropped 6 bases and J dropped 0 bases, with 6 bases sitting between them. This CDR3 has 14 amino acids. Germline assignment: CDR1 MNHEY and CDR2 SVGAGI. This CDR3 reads CASRADSGANVLTF. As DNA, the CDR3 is TGTGCCAGCAGGGCGGACTCTGGGGCCAACGTCCTGACTTTC.

Written as DNA, the CDR3 is TGTGCCAGCGCCCGGGGAGAGCAGTTCTTC. Its protein product is CASARGEQFF. The V call is TRBV2, the J call TRBJ2-1, with D possibly matching TRBD2 (5 bases). Trimming shortened V by 8 bases and J by 10 bases, and 9 bases separated the two germline ends. CDR1 and CDR2 (germline): SNHLY, FYNNEI. The length of the CDR3 is 10 residues.

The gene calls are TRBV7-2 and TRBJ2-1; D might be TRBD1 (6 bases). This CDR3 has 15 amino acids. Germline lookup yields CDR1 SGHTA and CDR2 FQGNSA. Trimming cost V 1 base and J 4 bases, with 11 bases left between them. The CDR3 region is CASSLGRGMYNEQFF. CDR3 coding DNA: TGTGCCAGCAGCTTAGGTAGGGGGATGTACAATGAGCAGTTCTTC.

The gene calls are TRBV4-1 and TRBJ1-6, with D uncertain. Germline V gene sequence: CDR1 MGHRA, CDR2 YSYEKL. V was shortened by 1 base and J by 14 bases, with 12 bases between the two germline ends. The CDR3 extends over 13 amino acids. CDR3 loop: CASSQVPGGTLHF. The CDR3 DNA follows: TGCGCCAGCAGCCAAGTACCCGGAGGCACCCTCCACTTT.

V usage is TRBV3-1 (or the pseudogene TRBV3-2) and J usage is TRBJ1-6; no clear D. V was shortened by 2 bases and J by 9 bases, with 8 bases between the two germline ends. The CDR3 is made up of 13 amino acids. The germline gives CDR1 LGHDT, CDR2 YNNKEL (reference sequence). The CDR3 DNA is TGTGCCAGCAGCCAAAAAGCGGCTTCACCCCTCCACTTT. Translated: CASSQKAASPLHF.

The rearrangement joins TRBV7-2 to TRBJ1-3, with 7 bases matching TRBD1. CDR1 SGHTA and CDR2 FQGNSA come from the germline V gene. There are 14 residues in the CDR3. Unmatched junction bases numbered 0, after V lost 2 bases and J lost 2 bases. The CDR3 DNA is TGTGCCAGCAGCTTACAGGGGGCTGGAAACACCATATATTTT. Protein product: CASSLQGAGNTIYF.

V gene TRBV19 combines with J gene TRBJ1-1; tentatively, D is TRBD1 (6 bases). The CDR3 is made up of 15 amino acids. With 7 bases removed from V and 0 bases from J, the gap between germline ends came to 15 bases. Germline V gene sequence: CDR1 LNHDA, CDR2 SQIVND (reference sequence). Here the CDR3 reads CASTSFDRLNTEAFF. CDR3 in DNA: TGTGCCAGTACTTCCTTCGACAGGTTGAACACTGAAGCTTTCTTT.

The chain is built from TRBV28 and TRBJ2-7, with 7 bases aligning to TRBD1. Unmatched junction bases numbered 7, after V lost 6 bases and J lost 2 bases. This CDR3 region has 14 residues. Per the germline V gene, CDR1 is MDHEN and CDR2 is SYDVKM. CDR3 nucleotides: TGTGCCAGCAGAGGATCGGGACAGACCTACGAGCAGTACTTC. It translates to CASRGSGQTYEQYF.

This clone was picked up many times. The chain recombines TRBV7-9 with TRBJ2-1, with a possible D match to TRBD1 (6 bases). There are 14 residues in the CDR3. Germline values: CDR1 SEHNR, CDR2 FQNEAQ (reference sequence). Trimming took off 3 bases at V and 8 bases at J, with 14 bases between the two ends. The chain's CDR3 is CASSFGSGVDEQFF. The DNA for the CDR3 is TGTGCCAGCAGCTTCGGGTCAGGGGTCGATGAGCAGTTCTTC.

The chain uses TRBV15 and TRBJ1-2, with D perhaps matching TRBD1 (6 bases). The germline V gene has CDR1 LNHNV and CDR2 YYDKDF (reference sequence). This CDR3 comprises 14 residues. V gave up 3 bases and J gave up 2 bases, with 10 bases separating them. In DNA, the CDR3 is TGTGCCACCAGCAGGGACAGAGCGAACTATGGCTACACCTTC. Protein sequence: CATSRDRANYGYTF.

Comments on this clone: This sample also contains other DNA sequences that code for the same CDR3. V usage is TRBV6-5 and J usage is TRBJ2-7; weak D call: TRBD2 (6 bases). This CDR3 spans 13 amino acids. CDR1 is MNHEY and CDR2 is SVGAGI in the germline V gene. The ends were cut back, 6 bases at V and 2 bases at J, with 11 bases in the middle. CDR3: CASRPGLAYEQYF. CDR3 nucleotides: TGTGCCAGCAGACCGGGACTTGCCTACGAGCAGTACTTC.

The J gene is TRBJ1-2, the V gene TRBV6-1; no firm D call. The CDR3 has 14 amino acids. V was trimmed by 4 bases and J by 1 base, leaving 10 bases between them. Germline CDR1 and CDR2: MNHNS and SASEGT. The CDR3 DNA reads TGTGCCAGCAGTGTAGCCAATGTTAACTATGGCTACACCTTC. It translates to CASSVANVNYGYTF.

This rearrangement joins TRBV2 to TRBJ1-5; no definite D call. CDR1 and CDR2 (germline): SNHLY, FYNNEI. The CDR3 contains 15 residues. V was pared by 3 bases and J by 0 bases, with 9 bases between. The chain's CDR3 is CASSENSHSNQPQHF. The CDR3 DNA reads TGTGCCAGCAGTGAGAACAGCCATAGCAATCAGCCCCAGCATTTT.

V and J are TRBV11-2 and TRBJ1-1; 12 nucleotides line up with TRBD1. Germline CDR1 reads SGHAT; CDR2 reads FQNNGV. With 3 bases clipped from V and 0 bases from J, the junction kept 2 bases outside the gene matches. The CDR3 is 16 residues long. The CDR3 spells CASSLGQGALNTEAFF. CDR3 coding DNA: TGTGCCAGCAGCTTGGGACAGGGGGCTTTGAACACTGAAGCTTTCTTT.

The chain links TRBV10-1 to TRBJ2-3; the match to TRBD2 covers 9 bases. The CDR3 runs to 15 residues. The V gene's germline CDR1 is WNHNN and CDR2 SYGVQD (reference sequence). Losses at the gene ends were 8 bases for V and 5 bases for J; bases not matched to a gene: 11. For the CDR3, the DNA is TGCGCCAGCCAGAAGCGGGAGGTGGGAGAAGATACGCAGTATTTT. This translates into CASQKREVGEDTQYF.